The table lists the clone carrying this T cell receptor (beta chain) with a few counts. These data come from a study of quantifying T cell responses using KT2 cells. Turning to the study itself: cDNA was made from DNase-treated RNA using alpha and beta constant primers. The second PCR was a qPCR stopped at a predetermined fluorescence threshold.

An oligo carrying a UMI was ligated to the cDNA 3' end. The first PCR ran roughly 4 cycles with an equimolar RC1.1 and RC1.2 beta primer mix. Each CDR3 protein gets one entry after TCRdb re-called the UMI-ligation and nested PCR reads with MiXCR. The sample shows approximately 54,000 distinct CDR3 sequences, roughly 12% of them seen only once. Sequencing was carried out using PBMCs spiked with cells of the T cell clone KT2. The receptor was isolated from a human donor.

The CDR3 DNA reads as TGTGCCAGCAGTTTGTGGGAAGGTAGCGGGAAAGACGGGGAGCTGTTTTTT. Translated, it gives CASSLWEGSGKDGELFF. The V and J genes are TRBV27 and TRBJ2-2; 8 bases map to TRBD2. The CDR3 runs to 17 residues. Germline loops: CDR1 MNHEY, CDR2 SMNVEV (reference sequence). Losses at the gene ends were 3 bases for V and 7 bases for J; bases not matched to a gene: 13.